The entry below gives a single T cell receptor beta chain sequence along with its context. The sample is drawn from a study of T cell changes during pregnancy in multiple sclerosis. The data were produced by immunoSEQ multiplex PCR, yet TCRdb's version contains in-frame clones alone and is incomplete. The profile covers 54,000 or so clones, with 93% appearing a single time and approximately 0.36% taken by the ten largest. Germline CDR1 reads MNHEY; CDR2 reads SMNVEV (reference sequence). V lost 2 bases and J 2 bases, leaving 13 bases between the germline ends. CDR3 length equals 15 residues. The chain employs TRBV27 and TRBJ2-7, with no clear D. The input for sequencing was CD4+ T cells from peripheral blood mononuclear cells, taken before pregnancy. The receptor was isolated from a female donor with multiple sclerosis, enrolled in a pregnancy study. CDR3 nucleotides: TGTGCCAGCAGTTTAGTCTCAGCGACCCCCTACGAGCAGTACTTC. This codes for CASSLVSATPYEQYF.